This T cell receptor beta chain was documented in a study of persistence of HIV-infected CD4 T cells. Stimulation used about 9.2 ug/mL lysate from CMV-infected fibroblasts. Memory cells lacking CD40L and CD69 with high CD45RO were sorted. As for this clone: Its antigen is not known.

The immunoSEQ assay was version 4, run in survey mode. TCRdb's table, derived via immunoSEQ multiplex PCR, lists solely in-frame clones and lacks some. The repertoire has tens of thousands of clones, 65% to 85% of them found once; the top ten carry around 1.5%. Germline-derived CDR1 and CDR2 are MDHEN and SYDVKM. The CDR3 covers 13 residues. V dropped 6 bases and J dropped 5 bases, with 13 bases sitting between them. The specimen was CD4+ T cells sorted from PBMCs after approximately 19-hour stimulation, collected from a patient who received antiretroviral therapy. The V gene is TRBV28, the J gene TRBJ1-2; perhaps TRBD1 as D (5 bases). This clonotype originated in an adult man with HIV who was CMV-seropositive. The CDR3 region is CASSYGTVYGYTF. DNA of the CDR3: TGTGCCAGCAGCTACGGGACGGTGTATGGCTACACCTTC.